The 23 T cell receptor beta chains given below trace back to one sample, sequenced in a study of blood T cells in healthy people across ages. Through a sample-barcoded 5' primer and a J-beta primer mix, a second PCR was run for roughly 7 to 12 cycles. Each CDR3 protein gets one entry after TCRdb re-called the 5' RACE reads with MiXCR. The sample carries over 450,000 distinct CDR3 sequences, nearly 25% recorded once. This sample was shared with a second study, whose subject was T cells of mothers and their children.

Material: blood. All receptors derive from a boy younger than 18 in good health.

With regard to this clonotype: A read error is possible here, since a much larger clone lies one base away. This chain joins TRBV5-1 and TRBJ2-7; 7 bases align to TRBD1. The CDR3 totals 14 residues. Germline V gene sequence: CDR1 SGHRS, CDR2 YFSETQ. CDR3 nucleotides: TGCGCCAGCAGCTTGGGGGACAGCTCCTACAAGCAGTACTTC. It yields the protein CASSLGDSSYKQYF.

This clonotype was seen a handful of times. The chain combines TRBV4-3 with TRBJ2-1; 8 bases align to TRBD2. After removal of 0 bases from V and 2 bases from J, the junction contained 6 bases not matched to a gene. CDR1 and CDR2 from the germline V gene are LGHNA and YSLEER. This CDR3 comprises 17 residues. CDR3 coding DNA: TGCGCCAGCAGCCAAGATCTTCAAGCGGGGGCCTACAATGAGCAGTTCTTC. Its translation: CASSQDLQAGAYNEQFF.

On this clonotype itself: The germline gene is not matched at one end of the junction; a read error may be the cause. Here the CDR3 reads CAASGRVAKNIQYF. DNA of the CDR3: TGTGCCGCCAGTGGTCGGGTAGCCAAAAACATTCAGTACTTC. V is TRBV24-1 and J is TRBJ2-4; D unclear. The CDR3 has 14 residues. The germline CDR1 and CDR2 sequences are KGHDR and SFDVKD.

The chain employs TRBV20-1 and TRBJ1-2; 7 positions agree with TRBD1. The V gene end was trimmed by 3 bases and the J gene end by 4 bases; junction bases not matched to a gene: 8. CDR1 and CDR2 from the germline V gene are DFQATT and SNEGSKA (reference sequence). The CDR3 runs to 14 residues. The chain's CDR3 is CSASRTGLSYGYTF. The CDR3 DNA sequence: TGCAGTGCTAGTAGGACAGGTCTTTCCTATGGCTACACCTTC.

On this clonotype: At one end, the junction sequence differs from germline, possibly due to a read error. V and J are TRBV25-1 and TRBJ2-3; tentative D call: TRBD1 (5 bases). CDR1 MGHDK and CDR2 SYGVNS come from the germline V gene. The CDR3 runs to 15 residues. The CDR3 sequence is CASSDSRTPTDTQYF. The CDR3 DNA reads TGCGCCAGCAGTGATAGTCGGACACCCACAGATACGCAGTATTTT.

The chain combines TRBV6-8 with TRBJ2-7, with D possibly matching TRBD2 (6 bases). V was clipped by 0 bases and J by 5 bases, with 14 bases between them. Germline values: CDR1 MNHGY, CDR2 SAAAGT. This CDR3 has 15 amino acids. CDR3 region: CASSYSRGIGNEQYF. The DNA of the CDR3 is TGTGCCAGCAGTTACTCGCGGGGTATCGGGAACGAGCAGTACTTC.

This clonotype was counted only a few times. At one end, the junction sequence differs from germline, possibly due to a read error. This chain links TRBV2 with TRBJ2-1; D is uncertain. CDR1 is SNHLY and CDR2 is FYNNEI in the germline V gene. The CDR3 is 15 amino acids. CDR3 bases: TGTGCCAGCAGTGAAATACCGAGCTCCTACAATGACCAGTTCTTC. Its translation is CASSEIPSSYNDQFF. The whole variable domain, filled in from reference TRBV2 and TRBJ2-1, reads EPEVTQTPSHQVTQMGQEVILRCVPISNHLYFYWYRQILGQKVEFLVSFYNNEISEKSEIFDDQFSVERPDGSNFTLKIRSTKLEDSAMYFCASSEIPSSYNDQFFGPGTRLTVL.

This chain joins TRBV27 and TRBJ2-5; either TRBD1 or TRBD2 may fit D (5 bases each). The J call may be incorrect, as the DNA end agrees better with TRBJ2-7. CDR1 MNHEY and CDR2 SMNVEV come from the germline V gene (reference sequence). The length of the CDR3 is 14 residues. CDR3 DNA sequence: TGTGCCAGCAGTCTCGGGGCGAACTCCTACGAGCAGTACTTC. This translates into CASSLGANSYEQYF.

This clonotype came up many times. The V call is TRBV24-1, the J call TRBJ2-5; a possible D gene is TRBD1 (5 bases). V lost 9 bases, J lost 5 bases, and 18 bases lay in between. This CDR3 is built from 14 residues. CDR1 and CDR2 from the germline V gene are KGHDR and SFDVKD. In DNA form, the CDR3 reads TGTGCCACCGGGCCGATAGGGGCGCCGGAGACCCAGTACTTC. Protein product: CATGPIGAPETQYF.

This clonotype came up many times. The chain links TRBV5-1 to TRBJ2-5, with TRBD1 as a possible D gene (5 bases). V lost 4 bases and J 5 bases, leaving 18 bases between the germline ends. The CDR3 totals 15 residues. Germline CDR1 is SGHRS and CDR2 is YFSETQ. The CDR3 sequence: CASSPRTMVRETQYF. CDR3 DNA sequence: TGCGCCAGCAGCCCCCGGACAATGGTTAGGGAGACCCAGTACTTC.

This clonotype was seen a handful of times. The chain combines TRBV6-1 with TRBJ2-1, with 12 bases fitting TRBD2. The CDR3 is made up of 16 amino acids. Germline-derived CDR1 and CDR2 are MNHNS and SASEGT. V shed 5 bases and J 13 bases; nucleotides not matched to a gene: 15. Written as DNA, the CDR3 is TGTGCCAGCAGTCGACTGACTAGCGGGGGTAAGAACGTCCAGTTCTTC. Encoded protein: CASSRLTSGGKNVQFF.

In the case of this clonotype: The junction does not match germline at one end; this may be a read error. The V gene is TRBV6-5, the J gene TRBJ2-3; no definite D call. This CDR3 comprises 12 residues. Germline V CDR1 and CDR2: MNHEY, SVGAGI. Written as DNA, the CDR3 is TGTACCAGCAGTTACTCGGGAGATACGCAGTATTTT. It translates to CTSSYSGDTQYF.

This clonotype showed up just a few times. This chain uses TRBV29-1 with TRBJ2-5; D uncertain. V dropped 5 bases and J dropped 5 bases, with 18 bases sitting between them. CDR1 is SQVTM, CDR2 ANQGSEA, per germline. The CDR3 is made up of 14 amino acids. The CDR3 loop reads CSVRDEAGLETQYF. CDR3 nucleotide sequence: TGCAGCGTTAGGGATGAGGCAGGCTTGGAGACCCAGTACTTC.

This chain uses TRBV20-1 with TRBJ1-5; 11 bases agree with TRBD1. The CDR3 runs 17 residues. V gave up 6 bases and J gave up 2 bases; unmatched junction bases: 12. Germline V gene lookup returns CDR1 DFQATT and CDR2 SNEGSKA (reference sequence). The CDR3 DNA reads as TGCAGTGCCCCGAGGACAGGGGGCGTGGTAGGCAATCAGCCCCAGCATTTT. This encodes CSAPRTGGVVGNQPQHF.

This CDR3 reads CSARLTGGETQYF. The CDR3 coding sequence is TGCAGTGCTAGACTGACAGGGGGAGAGACCCAGTACTTC. The genes are TRBV20-1 and TRBJ2-5; 9 nucleotides agree with TRBD1. Unmatched junction bases numbered 2, after V lost 2 bases and J lost 4 bases. There are 13 residues in the CDR3. Germline V gene lookup returns CDR1 DFQATT and CDR2 SNEGSKA (reference sequence).

V gene TRBV2 combines with J gene TRBJ2-3; D possibly corresponds to TRBD1 (7 bases). The CDR3 is made up of 15 amino acids. V was cut by 6 bases and J by 0 bases, with 13 bases left in between. Germline V CDR1 and CDR2: SNHLY, FYNNEI. CDR3 sequence: CASSLQGTSTDTQYF. The DNA of the CDR3 is TGTGCCAGCAGCCTACAGGGGACTAGCACAGATACGCAGTATTTT.

The sample holds a few counts of this clonotype. V gene TRBV7-2 combines with J gene TRBJ2-3; D call uncertain. The CDR3 covers 14 residues. Germline V gives CDR1 SGHTA, CDR2 FQGNSA. Trimming stripped 1 base from V and 3 bases from J, with 8 bases between. The CDR3 bases are TGTGCCAGCAGCTTAGACCCTATGACAGATACGCAGTATTTT. This gives the protein CASSLDPMTDTQYF. The whole variable domain, remainder taken from reference TRBV7-2 and TRBJ2-3, is GAGVSQSPSNKVTEKGKDVELRCDPISGHTALYWYRQSLGQGLEFLIYFQGNSAPDKSGLPSDRFSAERTGGSVSTLTIQRTQQEDSAVYLCASSLDPMTDTQYFGPGTRLTVL.

The chain combines TRBV9 with TRBJ2-7; 9 nucleotides agree with TRBD2. V dropped 4 bases and J dropped 1; count of bases not matched to a gene: 6. From germline, CDR1 is SGDLS and CDR2 YYNGEE. The CDR3 consists of 15 residues. As DNA, the CDR3 is TGTGCCAGCAGCCCGAGGACTAGCGAGTCCTACGAGCAGTACTTC. Protein: CASSPRTSESYEQYF.

In its sample, this clonotype was seen a few times. The chain links TRBV5-1 to TRBJ2-5, with 8 nucleotides matching TRBD1. This CDR3 comprises 15 residues. The V segment lost 3 bases and the J segment 1 base; nucleotides outside the gene matches: 5. Germline loops: CDR1 SGHRS, CDR2 YFSETQ. CDR3 protein: CASSSTGDVQETQYF. The CDR3 coding sequence is TGCGCCAGCAGCTCGACAGGGGACGTCCAAGAGACCCAGTACTTC.

The CDR3, as DNA: TGCGCCAGCAGCCAAGGGGACGGGACTAGCGTCTCTGGGGCCAACGTCCTGACTTTC. It yields the protein CASSQGDGTSVSGANVLTF. The J gene is TRBJ2-6, the V gene TRBV4-3; 10 bases are a match to TRBD2. Germline trimming cut 1 base from V and 0 bases from J; bases unmatched to any gene: 6. CDR1 is LGHNA, CDR2 YSLEER, per germline. The CDR3 covers 19 residues.

This clonotype was detected only a few times. V is TRBV28 and J is TRBJ2-4; 7 bases line up with TRBD1. V was pared by 8 bases and J by 6 bases, with 13 bases of the junction left unmatched. This CDR3 spans 15 amino acids. The germline V gene encodes CDR1 MDHEN and CDR2 SYDVKM. The CDR3 sequence is CASFRQGSRGNIQYF. The CDR3 DNA reads TGTGCCAGCTTCAGACAGGGCAGCCGGGGAAACATTCAGTACTTC.

The table lists this clonotype with a few counts. The V gene is TRBV7-2, the J gene TRBJ2-7; D ambiguous. Germline CDR1 SGHTA, CDR2 FQGNSA. CDR3 length equals 14 residues. V was pared by 1 base and J by 1 base, with 8 bases between. Here the CDR3 DNA reads TGTGCCAGCAGCTTAGAACTTATTTCCTACGAGCAGTACTTC. Translation gives CASSLELISYEQYF. Filled out from reference TRBV7-2 and TRBJ2-7, the complete variable domain reads GAGVSQSPSNKVTEKGKDVELRCDPISGHTALYWYRQSLGQGLEFLIYFQGNSAPDKSGLPSDRFSAERTGGSVSTLTIQRTQQEDSAVYLCASSLELISYEQYFGPGTRLTVT.

The V call is TRBV4-3, the J call TRBJ1-1; the D is unclear. The V end lost 0 bases, the J end lost 9 bases, and 11 bases lay between the germline ends. Germline CDR1 reads LGHNA; CDR2 reads YSLEER. The CDR3 has 13 amino acids. CDR3 DNA sequence: TGCGCCAGCAGCCAAGAAGAAGGTCAAAAAGCTTTCTTT. It codes for CASSQEEGQKAFF.